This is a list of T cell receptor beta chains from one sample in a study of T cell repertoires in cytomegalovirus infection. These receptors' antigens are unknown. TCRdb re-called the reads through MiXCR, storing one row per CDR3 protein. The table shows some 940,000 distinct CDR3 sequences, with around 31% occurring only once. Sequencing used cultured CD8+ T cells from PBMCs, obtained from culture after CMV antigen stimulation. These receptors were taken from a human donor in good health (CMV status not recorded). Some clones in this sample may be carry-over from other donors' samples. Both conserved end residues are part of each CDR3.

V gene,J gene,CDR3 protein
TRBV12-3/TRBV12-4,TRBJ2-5,CASSLEGQGYTETQYF
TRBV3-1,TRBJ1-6,CASSQGSGTSLLHF
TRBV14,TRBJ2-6,CASSPTEPGAGSGANVLTF
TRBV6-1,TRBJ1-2,CASSEAPAAYGYTF
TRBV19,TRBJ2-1,CASGWGERNEQFF
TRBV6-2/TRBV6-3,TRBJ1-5,CASSSTGLVQPQHF
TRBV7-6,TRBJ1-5,CASSPRQGRVVYQPQHF
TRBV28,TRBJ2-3,CASSHMGGDTQYF
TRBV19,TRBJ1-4,CASSIRSGATNEKLFF
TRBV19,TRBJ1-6,CASSMTGLNSPLHF
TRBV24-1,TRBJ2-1,CATSGLAGKNGYNEQFF
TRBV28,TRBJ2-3,CASSERLAGGTDTQYF
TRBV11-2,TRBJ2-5,CASSITYRGPLETQYF
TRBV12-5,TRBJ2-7,CASSTGGNSYEQYF
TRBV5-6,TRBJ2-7,CASSSGASLYEQYF
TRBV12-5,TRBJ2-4,CASGFGGLVTKNIQYF
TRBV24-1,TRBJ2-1,CATSDLSGLSYNEQFF
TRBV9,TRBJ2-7,CTSSVAGQGFYEQYF
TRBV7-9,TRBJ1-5,CASSGGRSQPQHF
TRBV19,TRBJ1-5,CASSIRDGDQPQHF
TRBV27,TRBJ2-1,CASRPGTGGSHEQFF
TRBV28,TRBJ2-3,CASSVRTMVTQYF
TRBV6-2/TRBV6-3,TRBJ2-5,CASSYSRAGSQETQYF
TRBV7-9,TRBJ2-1,CASSSNGGAVDEQFF
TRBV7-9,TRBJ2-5,CASLWTGEETQYF
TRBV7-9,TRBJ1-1,CASSSRDRIVQAFF
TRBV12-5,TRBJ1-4,CASGLDLGGTNEKLFF
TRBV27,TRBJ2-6,CASSLSNSGANVLTF
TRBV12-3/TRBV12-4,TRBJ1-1,CASSLPGHKNTEAFF
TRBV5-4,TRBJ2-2,CASSLGSGPRGELFF
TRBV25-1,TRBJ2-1,CASSESGVQVEQFF
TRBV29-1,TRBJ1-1,CSARTGEYTEAFF